The rows below give T cell receptor beta chains drawn from one sample of a study of blood T cell repertoires in COVID-19. Libraries were prepared by immunoSEQ multiplex PCR; TCRdb keeps only in-frame clonotypes and omits some of them. The sample records 250,000 to 300,000 clones, approximately 85% being singletons. Sequencing was done on a sample of peripheral blood. These receptors originate from a woman between 65 and 79 years old with acute or convalescent COVID-19. The CDR3 runs from the conserved cysteine through the conserved F or W. Fields, in order: clone size, V gene, D gene, J gene, CDR3 protein, CDR3 DNA. D genes are given only for firm matches. Not every row has a clone size; where given, it reads once, few, many or a size class.

>.|TRBV11-2|.|TRBJ1-2
CASSLDPGMGGYTF
TGTGCCAGCAGCTTAGACCCAGGAATGGGCGGCTACACCTTC
>.|TRBV28|.|TRBJ1-1
CASSLSDTVNTEAFF
TGTGCCAGCAGTTTATCGGACACCGTGAACACTGAAGCTTTCTTT
>.|TRBV14|TRBD1|TRBJ2-1
CASRPGGQGARNEQFF
TGTGCCAGCAGACCTGGGGGACAGGGGGCGAGAAATGAGCAGTTCTTC
>.|TRBV7-8|.|TRBJ1-1
CASSLAFGGWNTEAFF
TGTGCCAGCAGCTTAGCGTTTGGGGGGTGGAACACTGAAGCTTTCTTT
>once|TRBV6-5|.|TRBJ1-1
CASTVGNTEAFF
TGTGCCAGCACAGTTGGGAACACTGAAGCTTTCTTT
>.|TRBV7-2|.|TRBJ2-5
CASSLSRGGQETQYF
TGTGCCAGCAGCTTATCTCGTGGCGGCCAAGAGACCCAGTACTTC
>few|TRBV3-1/TRBV3-2|.|TRBJ1-6
CASSQESSPLHF
TGTGCCAGCAGCCAAGAGAGTTCACCCCTCCACTTT
>.|TRBV4-2|.|TRBJ1-5
CASSQPTQGRNQPQHF
TGTGCCAGCAGCCAACCCACACAGGGCCGCAATCAGCCCCAGCATTTT
>.|TRBV19|TRBD2|TRBJ2-2
CASSMRGLGMTELFF
TGTGCCAGTAGTATGAGGGGACTAGGAATGACGGAGCTGTTTTTT
>.|TRBV5-4|.|TRBJ2-7
CASSLAGSIGYEQYF
TGTGCCAGCAGCTTGGCAGGGTCGATTGGGTACGAGCAGTACTTC
>once|TRBV27|.|TRBJ1-2
CASSLRRERRAYGYTF
TGTGCCAGCAGTTTGAGGAGGGAGAGGAGAGCCTATGGCTACACCTTC
>once|TRBV6-5|TRBD1|TRBJ1-2
CASRDRDAYGYTF
TGTGCCAGCCGGGACAGAGATGCCTATGGCTACACCTTC
>.|TRBV7-9|.|TRBJ1-5
CASSFGRERQPQHF
TGTGCCAGCAGCTTCGGGAGGGAAAGGCAGCCCCAGCATTTT
>.|TRBV6-5|TRBD1|TRBJ1-2
CASTRDRSYGYTF
TGTGCCAGCACCAGGGACAGGAGCTACGGCTACACCTTC
>.|TRBV2|.|TRBJ1-6
CASRQGSSPLHF
TGTGCCAGCAGACAGGGTAGTTCACCCCTCCACTTT
>.|TRBV2|.|TRBJ1-6
CASRDRQARGSPLHF
TGTGCCAGCAGGGATAGACAGGCGAGAGGTTCACCCCTCCACTTT
>.|TRBV12-3/TRBV12-4|TRBD1|TRBJ1-2
CASSLDRGGGYTF
TGTGCCAGCAGTTTGGACAGGGGAGGAGGCTACACCTTC
>.|TRBV5-4|TRBD1|TRBJ2-3
CASSLGHPGTGDTQYF
TGTGCCAGCAGCTTGGGCCATCCCGGGACAGGGGATACGCAGTATTTT
>once|TRBV7-9|TRBD2|TRBJ2-6
CASSSYGRVGANVLTF
TGTGCCAGCAGCTCTTACGGGAGGGTCGGGGCCAACGTCCTGACTTTC
>.|TRBV2|TRBD1|TRBJ2-5
CASSEFGQGVGTQYF
TGTGCCAGCAGTGAATTTGGACAGGGGGTGGGGACCCAGTACTTC
>.|TRBV15|.|TRBJ1-6
CATFSSPLHF
TGTGCCACCTTCTCCTCACCCCTCCACTTT
>.|TRBV19|.|TRBJ2-5
CASSGGGRGETQYF
TGTGCCAGTAGTGGGGGCGGGCGTGGGGAGACCCAGTACTTC
>.|TRBV13|TRBD1|TRBJ2-6
CASRLSGTESGANVLTF
TGTGCCAGCAGACTTTCCGGGACAGAATCTGGGGCCAACGTCCTGACTTTC
>.|TRBV3-1/TRBV3-2|TRBD2|TRBJ2-7
CASSPLAGAYEQYF
TGTGCCAGCAGCCCCCTAGCGGGGGCCTACGAGCAGTACTTC
>.|TRBV19|.|TRBJ2-6
CASLLSGANVLTF
TGTGCCAGTCTTCTGTCTGGGGCCAACGTCCTGACTTTC
>.|TRBV4-1|TRBD1|TRBJ1-3
CASSQDRGQSGNTIYF
TGCGCCAGCAGCCAAGACCGGGGACAGTCTGGAAACACCATATATTTT
>.|TRBV5-4|.|TRBJ2-1
CASSLDRRVEQFF
TGTGCCAGCAGCTTGGACAGACGAGTGGAGCAGTTCTTC
>.|TRBV6-5|TRBD1|TRBJ1-5
CASSIRQGGSQPQHF
TGTGCCAGCAGTATCAGACAGGGTGGTAGTCAGCCCCAGCATTTT
>once|TRBV5-1|.|TRBJ2-5
CASRLLPAKETQYF
TGCGCCAGCAGATTACTACCAGCTAAAGAGACCCAGTACTTC
>.|TRBV29-1|TRBD1|TRBJ1-5
CSVWAGGTQPQHF
TGCAGCGTCTGGGCAGGGGGGACTCAGCCCCAGCATTTT
>.|TRBV9|TRBD2|TRBJ2-1
CASSPIGAGGWEQFF
TGTGCCAGCAGCCCTATTGGCGCGGGGGGTTGGGAGCAGTTCTTC
>.|TRBV6-5|.|TRBJ1-6
CASKEGVANSPLHF
TGTGCCAGCAAGGAAGGGGTGGCGAATTCACCCCTCCACTTT
>.|TRBV30|.|TRBJ1-2
CAWSVTAYGYTF
TGTGCCTGGAGTGTCACAGCATATGGCTACACCTTC
>.|TRBV18|TRBD2|TRBJ2-1
CASSPLGLAGGDEQFF
TGTGCCAGCTCACCCTTGGGACTAGCGGGGGGTGATGAGCAGTTCTTC
>.|TRBV2|.|TRBJ2-5
CASSDMWGRETQYF
TGTGCCAGCAGTGATATGTGGGGCAGGGAGACCCAGTACTTC
>.|TRBV2|.|TRBJ1-5
CASSESPAAQPQHF
TGTGCCAGCAGTGAATCTCCAGCGGCCCAGCCCCAGCATTTT
>.|TRBV7-9|.|TRBJ2-7
CASSLSVGQGSYEQYF
TGTGCCAGCAGCTTATCGGTCGGTCAGGGGTCCTACGAGCAGTACTTC
>few|TRBV4-1|.|TRBJ2-2
CASSQEAGVAGELFF
TGCGCCAGCAGCCAAGAGGCAGGGGTCGCCGGGGAGCTGTTTTTT
>.|TRBV19|.|TRBJ1-5
CATSGGTGFQPQHF
TGTGCCACCTCGGGGGGTACAGGATTCCAGCCCCAGCATTTT
>.|TRBV2|.|TRBJ2-6
CASSARRRGWEADVLTF
TGTGCCAGCAGTGCAAGGAGGAGGGGCTGGGAAGCCGACGTCCTGACTTTC
>.|TRBV6-5|.|TRBJ2-7
CASSYTGVGGYEQYF
TGTGCCAGCAGTTATACGGGGGTCGGGGGTTACGAGCAGTACTTC
>.|TRBV27|TRBD2|TRBJ2-5
CASSLAGGRETQYF
TGTGCCAGCAGTTTAGCGGGGGGTAGGGAGACCCAGTACTTC
>.|TRBV3-1/TRBV3-2|.|TRBJ2-3
CASRAGSDTQYF
TGTGCCAGCAGGGCGGGGTCAGATACGCAGTATTTT
>.|TRBV11-2|.|TRBJ1-1
CASSWQQNTEAFF
TGTGCCAGCAGCTGGCAACAGAACACTGAAGCTTTCTTT
>.|TRBV7-8|TRBD1|TRBJ2-1
CASSFWDRVLGEQFF
TGTGCCAGCAGCTTCTGGGACAGGGTTCTGGGTGAGCAGTTCTTC
>.|TRBV2|TRBD2|TRBJ2-1
CASSVSGGESEQFF
TGTGCCAGCAGTGTCAGCGGGGGGGAAAGTGAGCAGTTCTTC